This entry lists 32 T cell receptor beta chains sequenced from one sample in a study of radiotherapy plus CTLA-4 blockade in lung cancer. Clones were read by immunoSEQ multiplex PCR, and TCRdb kept only the in-frame ones, dropping some. Seen here are approximately 100,000 clones, 75% to 90% observed once, and the top ten hold around 3%. The sequencing here drew on peripheral blood, taken from a patient treated with radiotherapy plus ipilimumab. These TCRs come from a human donor with non-small cell lung cancer who had a partial response to radiotherapy plus ipilimumab.

This clone was observed a handful of times. This chain uses TRBV5-6 with TRBJ1-1, with 7 bases identical to TRBD1. CDR1 is SGHDT and CDR2 is YYEEEE in the germline V gene. CDR3 length equals 15 residues. With V trimmed by 2 bases and J by 7 bases, 11 bases remained unmatched. The CDR3 is CASSLYDRVEVEAFF. The DNA for the CDR3 is TGTGCCAGCAGCTTATATGACAGGGTGGAGGTTGAAGCTTTCTTT.

The chain uses TRBV10-1 and TRBJ1-1; 8 bases map to TRBD1. CDR1 and CDR2 (germline): WNHNN, SYGVQD (reference sequence). J gave up 2 bases and V 6 bases, and 2 bases lay outside the gene matches. The CDR3 totals 13 residues. CDR3 residues: CASRDRVNTEAFF. The CDR3 DNA reads as TGCGCCAGCAGGGACAGGGTAAACACTGAAGCTTTCTTT.

This chain joins TRBV28 and TRBJ1-1, with TRBD1 identical over 8 bases. After removal of 2 bases from V and 1 base from J, the junction contained 15 bases not matched to a gene. This CDR3 spans 19 amino acids. Germline lookup yields CDR1 MDHEN and CDR2 SYDVKM. In nucleotides, the CDR3 is TGTGCCAGCAGTTTACCCGATCCAGGGGGCGCGAGGAGGAACACTGAAGCTTTCTTT. Translation: CASSLPDPGGARRNTEAFF.

The chain joins TRBV10-2 to TRBJ1-1, with D possibly matching TRBD1 (5 bases). CDR3 size: 15 residues. CDR1 is WSHSY, CDR2 SAAADI, per germline. The V end was cut by 3 bases, the J end by 7 bases, with 18 bases between. The CDR3 here is CASSDGRGLYSEAFF. The CDR3 DNA sequence: TGCGCCAGCAGTGATGGTAGGGGATTATATAGTGAAGCTTTCTTT.

The table lists this clone with a few counts. The rearrangement joins TRBV9 to TRBJ2-2; D perhaps matches TRBD2 (6 bases). V lost 0 bases, J lost 4 bases, and 22 bases lay in between. Germline CDR1 is SGDLS and CDR2 is YYNGEE. The CDR3 spans 19 residues. The CDR3 is CASSVGPFGGTVSTGELFF. CDR3 coding DNA: TGTGCCAGCAGCGTAGGACCCTTCGGCGGGACTGTTTCCACCGGGGAGCTGTTTTTT.

The V gene is TRBV4-2, the J gene TRBJ2-2, with 11 positions matching TRBD2. V dropped 3 bases and J dropped 6; count of bases not matched to a gene: 9. This CDR3 spans 17 amino acids. Looked up from germline, CDR1 is LGHNA and CDR2 is YNFKEQ. This CDR3 is CASSHASSGRGPGELFF. The CDR3 nucleotides read TGTGCCAGCAGCCATGCCAGTAGCGGGAGGGGTCCCGGGGAGCTGTTTTTT.

This chain links TRBV12-2 with TRBJ2-1; the table gives TRBD1 as D, unverified against the DNA. TRBV12-2 is annotated as a pseudogene. This CDR3 contains 11 residues. Written as DNA, the CDR3 is TGTGCAAGTCGCTTAGACTTTAACAGCCTCTTC. Translating it yields CASRLDFNSLF.

This chain uses TRBV27 with TRBJ1-2; D ambiguous. The germline gives CDR1 MNHEY, CDR2 SMNVEV (reference sequence). Trimming cost V 3 bases and J 4 bases, with 9 bases left between them. The CDR3 totals 13 residues. The CDR3 sequence is CASSFRGGYGYTF. Written as DNA, the CDR3 is TGTGCCAGCAGTTTTCGGGGTGGCTATGGCTACACCTTC.

The chain has TRBV21-1 and TRBJ2-7; the table calls TRBD2, which could not be checked here. TRBV21-1 is termed a pseudogene. CDR3 length equals 12 residues. Here the CDR3 reads CASGGHLYEQYF. The CDR3 DNA sequence: TGTGCCAGCGGAGGCCACCTATACGAGCAGTACTTC.

The genes are TRBV19 and TRBJ2-1; 11 nucleotides align to TRBD2. The ends lost 5 bases at V and 4 bases at J; junction bases unmatched: 7. From germline, CDR1 is LNHDA and CDR2 SQIVND (reference sequence). The CDR3 covers 16 residues. CDR3 DNA: TGTGCCAGTAGTCCTTTAGCGGGAGGGTCATACAATGAGCAGTTCTTC. It is translated as CASSPLAGGSYNEQFF.

CDR3: CASTDDYGAQYF. The CDR3 DNA reads TGTGCCAGCACTGACGACTATGGTGCGCAGTATTTT. The chain uses TRBV28 and TRBJ2-3; D is possibly TRBD2 (5 bases). The germline CDR1 and CDR2 sequences are MDHEN and SYDVKM. The CDR3 is 12 amino acids. V lost 7 bases and J 10 bases, leaving 15 bases between the germline ends.

This chain joins TRBV7-2 and TRBJ2-1; 7 bases are shared with TRBD2. Germline trimming cut 3 bases from V and 7 bases from J; bases unmatched to any gene: 3. Germline V gene sequence: CDR1 SGHTA, CDR2 FQGNSA. CDR3 length: 13 amino acids. CDR3 sequence: CASSFGGRNEQFF. In DNA, the CDR3 is TGTGCCAGCAGCTTTGGCGGGAGAAATGAGCAGTTCTTC.

V gene TRBV6-5 combines with J gene TRBJ2-5; TRBD1 aligns across 8 bases. The V and J ends lost 6 bases and 2 bases, in that order; junction bases with no gene match: 5. The germline CDR1 and CDR2 sequences are MNHEY and SVGAGI. The CDR3 extends over 14 amino acids. In DNA, the CDR3 is TGTGCCAGCAGCCAGGGGGCCTTACAAGAGACCCAGTACTTC. Amino acid sequence: CASSQGALQETQYF.

The V gene is TRBV10-3, the J gene TRBJ2-3; D call uncertain. The CDR3 runs to 14 residues. The germline CDR1 and CDR2 sequences are ENHRY and SYGVKD. With 3 bases removed from V and 2 bases from J, the gap between germline ends came to 9 bases. In DNA form, the CDR3 reads TGTGCCATCAGTGATTCACGAGACACAGATACGCAGTATTTT. Amino acids: CAISDSRDTDTQYF.

The chain uses TRBV18 and TRBJ1-5; D is unresolved. Trimming cost V 2 bases and J 9 bases, with 11 bases left between them. Germline assignment: CDR1 KGHSH and CDR2 LQKENI. The CDR3 spans 13 residues. The CDR3 protein is CASSPLHSLPQHF. In nucleotides, the CDR3 is TGTGCCAGCTCACCATTACATTCTTTGCCCCAGCATTTT.

Here the CDR3 DNA reads TGTGCCAGCAGCCAAGTGGGACTAGCGGGAGGGGCTTCAGAGCAGTACTTC. This translates into CASSQVGLAGGASEQYF. This chain uses TRBV4-2 with TRBJ2-7; 16 nucleotides line up with TRBD2. Trimming removed 1 base from V and 7 bases from J; junction bases left unmatched: 7. The CDR3 covers 17 residues. CDR1 LGHNA and CDR2 YNFKEQ come from the germline V gene.

This rearrangement joins TRBV18 to TRBJ2-7; 7 positions match TRBD1. Germline trimming cut 1 base from V and 5 bases from J; bases unmatched to any gene: 11. The CDR3 consists of 16 residues. CDR1 and CDR2 from the germline V gene are KGHSH and LQKENI. CDR3 region: CASSPLSTGALNEQYF. The CDR3 region has the DNA TGTGCCAGCTCACCACTTTCTACAGGGGCACTCAACGAGCAGTACTTC.

The genes are TRBV28 and TRBJ2-5; 12 bases agree with TRBD2. CDR1 is MDHEN and CDR2 is SYDVKM in the germline V gene. The CDR3 covers 15 residues. The V segment lost 4 bases and the J segment 4 bases; nucleotides outside the gene matches: 4. CDR3 DNA: TGTGCCAGCAGTTCCCCGGGACTAGCGGGAGAGACCCAGTACTTC. It yields the protein CASSSPGLAGETQYF.

The chain uses TRBV5-8 and TRBJ1-5; 9 nucleotides align to TRBD1. Germline-derived CDR1 and CDR2 are SGHTS and YDEGEE. V dropped 1 base and J dropped 2; count of bases not matched to a gene: 10. CDR3 size: 18 residues. CDR3 protein: CASSLIGSTGGGNQPQHF. For the CDR3, the DNA is TGTGCCAGCAGCTTGATTGGGTCTACAGGGGGCGGCAATCAGCCCCAGCATTTT.

V gene TRBV9 combines with J gene TRBJ2-2; no definite D call. Trimming shortened V by 3 bases and J by 4 bases, and 13 bases separated the two germline ends. The germline V gene encodes CDR1 SGDLS and CDR2 YYNGEE. This CDR3 contains 15 residues. CDR3 DNA: TGTGCCAGCAGCGCCCCAGGATCGGCCACCGGGGAGCTGTTTTTT. Translating gives CASSAPGSATGELFF.

This rearrangement joins TRBV14 to TRBJ2-1; TRBD2 matches at 16 bases. CDR3 length equals 20 residues. V shed 2 bases and J 0 bases; nucleotides not matched to a gene: 7. Germline V CDR1 and CDR2: SGHDN, FVKESK. CDR3 DNA sequence: TGTGCCAGCAGCCAAAGGCTGGGACTAGCGGGGGGGAGCTCCTACAATGAGCAGTTCTTC. Amino acids: CASSQRLGLAGGSSYNEQFF.

V is TRBV5-4 and J is TRBJ2-3; TRBD2 is a possible D gene (5 bases). The CDR3 contains 17 residues. Deletions cut 0 bases from V and 4 bases from J, with 18 bases between. Germline V lookup: CDR1 SGHNT, CDR2 YYREEE (reference sequence). CDR3 DNA sequence: TGTGCCAGCAGCTTGGGTCCCCGGGCGGGTGCCGCAGATACGCAGTATTTT. Protein product: CASSLGPRAGAADTQYF. The whole variable domain, remainder taken from reference TRBV5-4 and TRBJ2-3, is ETGVTQSPTHLIKTRGQQVTLRCSSQSGHNTVSWYQQALGQGPQFIFQYYREEENGRGNFPPRFSGLQFPNYSSELNVNALELDDSALYLCASSLGPRAGAADTQYFGPGTRLTVL.

The chain employs TRBV27 and TRBJ2-7; D perhaps matches TRBD2 (6 bases). CDR1 and CDR2 (germline): MNHEY, SMNVEV (reference sequence). Trimming stripped 1 base from V and 0 bases from J, with 7 bases between. The CDR3 runs to 14 residues. The CDR3 spells CASSLWRDSYEQYF. CDR3 DNA sequence: TGTGCCAGCAGTTTATGGAGGGACTCCTACGAGCAGTACTTC.

J is TRBJ1-3 and V is TRBV18; 7 nucleotides match TRBD1. CDR3 size: 19 residues. CDR1 and CDR2 (germline): KGHSH, LQKENI. Germline trimming cut 2 bases from V and 0 bases from J; bases unmatched to any gene: 13. The CDR3, as DNA: TGTGCCAGCTCACCATTAGGATCTACAGGGGTCCTCTCTGGAAACACCATATATTTT. Amino acid sequence: CASSPLGSTGVLSGNTIYF.

As for this clone: An end of the junction does not agree with germline; a read error may underlie this. This chain uses TRBV7-2 with TRBJ2-7; D remains unclear. The CDR3 length is 14 residues. CDR1 and CDR2 from the germline V gene are SGHTA and FQGNSA. CDR3 residues: CASSQEKSAYEQYF. CDR3 coding DNA: TGCGCCAGCAGCCAAGAGAAATCGGCCTACGAGCAGTACTTC.

This chain joins TRBV20-1 and TRBJ2-7, with D uncertain. This CDR3 has 9 residues. Germline V gene sequence: CDR1 DFQATT, CDR2 SNEGSKA (reference sequence). The CDR3 reads CRALDEQYF. In DNA, the CDR3 is TGCAGGGCCCTTGACGAGCAGTACTTC.

The sample holds a few counts of this clone. The rearrangement joins TRBV10-1 to TRBJ2-2; D uncertain. Germline CDR1 and CDR2: WNHNN and SYGVQD (reference sequence). V was shortened by 3 bases and J by 4 bases, with 12 bases between the two germline ends. The CDR3 runs 15 residues. DNA of the CDR3: TGCGCCAGCAGTGATCCTGGCAGAGGCACCGGGGAGCTGTTTTTT. This codes for CASSDPGRGTGELFF.

The table lists this clone with a count of one. This chain links TRBV11-2 with TRBJ2-7, with 7 positions matching TRBD2. CDR3 length: 15 residues. In germline, CDR1 is SGHAT, CDR2 FQNNGV. The junction had 3 bases not matched to a gene; V was cut back by 1 base and J by 0 bases. The CDR3 bases are TGTGCCAGCAGCTTAGTCGGCGGGAGCTCCTACGAGCAGTACTTC. It translates to CASSLVGGSSYEQYF.

The rearrangement joins TRBV4-1 to TRBJ1-2; 7 bases line up with TRBD1. The CDR3 spans 17 residues. The germline V gene encodes CDR1 MGHRA and CDR2 YSYEKL. V lost 1 base and J lost 5; bases outside the gene matches: 13. CDR3 in amino acids: CASSQAEGYRGGYGYTF. The CDR3 nucleotides read TGCGCCAGCAGCCAAGCGGAGGGGTACAGGGGTGGGTATGGCTACACCTTC.

This chain uses TRBV19 with TRBJ1-5; 7 bases fit TRBD1. This CDR3 has 19 amino acids. CDR1 and CDR2 from the germline V gene are LNHDA and SQIVND (reference sequence). V lost 4 bases and J lost 0; bases outside the gene matches: 15. The CDR3 reads CASSTDSDRRIYSNQPQHF. DNA of the CDR3: TGTGCCAGTAGTACAGACTCGGACAGGCGTATCTATAGCAATCAGCCCCAGCATTTT.

This clone was seen just once. The J gene is TRBJ2-1, the V gene TRBV30, with a weak D call TRBD2 (5 bases). From germline, CDR1 is GTSNPN and CDR2 SVGIG (reference sequence). CDR3 size: 16 residues. V was shortened by 0 bases and J by 4 bases, with 16 bases between the two germline ends. The CDR3 DNA sequence: TGTGCCTGGAGTGTACTTGATGATTCGGGGTACAATGAGCAGTTCTTC. It is translated as CAWSVLDDSGYNEQFF.

A few counts support this clone. The chain combines TRBV5-4 with TRBJ2-7; 9 bases match TRBD1. The CDR3 loop spans 14 amino acids. Unmatched junction bases numbered 7, after V lost 3 bases and J lost 6 bases. Looked up from germline, CDR1 is SGHNT and CDR2 is YYREEE (reference sequence). CDR3 protein: CASSWPDRGAEQYF. The CDR3 DNA follows: TGTGCCAGCAGCTGGCCCGACAGGGGGGCCGAGCAGTACTTC.